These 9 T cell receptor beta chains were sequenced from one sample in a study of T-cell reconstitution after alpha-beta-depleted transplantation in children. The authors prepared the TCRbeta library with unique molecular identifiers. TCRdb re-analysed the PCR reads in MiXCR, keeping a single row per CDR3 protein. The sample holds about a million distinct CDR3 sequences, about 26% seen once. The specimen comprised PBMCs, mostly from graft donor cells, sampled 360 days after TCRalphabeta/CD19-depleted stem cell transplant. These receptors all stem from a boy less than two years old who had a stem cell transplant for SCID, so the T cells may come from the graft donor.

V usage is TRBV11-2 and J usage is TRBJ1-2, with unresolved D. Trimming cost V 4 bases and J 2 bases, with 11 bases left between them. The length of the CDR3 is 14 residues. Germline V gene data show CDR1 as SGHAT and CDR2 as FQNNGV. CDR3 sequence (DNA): TGTGCCAGCAGCTCCCCGGGCGGCAACTATGGCTACACCTTC. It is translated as CASSSPGGNYGYTF.

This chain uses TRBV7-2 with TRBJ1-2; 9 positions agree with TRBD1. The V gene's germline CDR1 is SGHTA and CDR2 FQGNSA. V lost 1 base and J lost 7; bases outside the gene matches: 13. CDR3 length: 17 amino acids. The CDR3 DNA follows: TGTGCCAGCAGCTTAGTACCGGCGGACAGGGGTGTCAGTGGCTACACCTTC. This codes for CASSLVPADRGVSGYTF.

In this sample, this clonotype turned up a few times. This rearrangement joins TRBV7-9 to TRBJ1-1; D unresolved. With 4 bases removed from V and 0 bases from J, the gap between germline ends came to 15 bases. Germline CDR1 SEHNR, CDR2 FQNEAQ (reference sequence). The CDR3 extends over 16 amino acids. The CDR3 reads CASSSPLSQMNTEAFF. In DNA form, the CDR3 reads TGTGCCAGCAGCTCCCCCCTCTCCCAAATGAACACTGAAGCTTTCTTT.

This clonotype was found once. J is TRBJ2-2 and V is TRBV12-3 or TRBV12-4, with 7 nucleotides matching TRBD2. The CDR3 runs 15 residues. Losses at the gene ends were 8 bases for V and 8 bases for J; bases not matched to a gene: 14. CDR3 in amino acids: CASCLTSLFDGELFF. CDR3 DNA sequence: TGTGCCAGCTGTCTGACTAGCCTTTTTGATGGGGAGCTGTTTTTT.

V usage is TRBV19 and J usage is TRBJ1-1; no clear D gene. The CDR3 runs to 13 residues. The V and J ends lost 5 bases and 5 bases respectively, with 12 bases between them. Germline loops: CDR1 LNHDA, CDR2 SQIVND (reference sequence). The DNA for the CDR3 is TGTGCCAGTAGTCGAAGAGGGAGGACTGAAGCTTTCTTT. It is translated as CASSRRGRTEAFF. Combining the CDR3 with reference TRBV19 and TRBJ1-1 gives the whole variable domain DGGITQSPKYLFRKEGQNVTLSCEQNLNHDAMYWYRQDPGQGLRLIYYSQIVNDFQKGDIAEGYSVSREKKESFPLTVTSAQKNPTAFYLCASSRRGRTEAFFGQGTRLTVV.

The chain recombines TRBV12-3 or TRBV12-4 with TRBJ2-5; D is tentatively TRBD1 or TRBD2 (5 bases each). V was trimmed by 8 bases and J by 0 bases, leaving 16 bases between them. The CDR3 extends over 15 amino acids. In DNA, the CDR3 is TGTGCCAGCGCCCAAGGCAGGGACCACCAAGAGACCCAGTACTTC. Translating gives CASAQGRDHQETQYF.

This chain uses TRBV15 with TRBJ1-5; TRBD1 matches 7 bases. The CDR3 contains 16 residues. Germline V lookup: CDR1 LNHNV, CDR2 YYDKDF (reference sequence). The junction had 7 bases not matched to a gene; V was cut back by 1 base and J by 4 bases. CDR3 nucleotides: TGTGCCACCAGCAGAGGGGATGACAGGGATAATCAGCCCCAGCATTTT. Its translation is CATSRGDDRDNQPQHF.

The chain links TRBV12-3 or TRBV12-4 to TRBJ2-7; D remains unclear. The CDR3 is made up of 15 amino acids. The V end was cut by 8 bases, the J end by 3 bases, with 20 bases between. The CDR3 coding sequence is TGTGCCAGCTGTCGGGCCCAAGTCGCTTTCTACGAGCAGTACTTC. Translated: CASCRAQVAFYEQYF.

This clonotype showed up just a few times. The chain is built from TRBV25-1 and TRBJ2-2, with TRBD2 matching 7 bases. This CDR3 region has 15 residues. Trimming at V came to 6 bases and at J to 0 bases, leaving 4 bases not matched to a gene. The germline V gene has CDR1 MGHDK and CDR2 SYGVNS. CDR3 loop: CASRWGGTNTGELFF. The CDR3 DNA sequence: TGTGCCAGCAGATGGGGAGGGACGAACACCGGGGAGCTGTTTTTT.